The subject of this entry is one T cell receptor (beta chain). This sample stems from a study of blood T cell repertoires in COVID-19. In the source study's methods: For nucleated cells, counts were estimated from reference gene primer amplification. TCRdb's copy holds only in-frame clones and misses some; the assay was immunoSEQ multiplex PCR. V and J calls and clone size come straight from that table; D and trimming were deduced from the DNA. The sample records approximately 230,000 clones, around 83% being singletons. The CDR3 consists of 14 residues. Per the germline V gene, CDR1 is KGHDR and CDR2 is SFDVKD. The V end was cut by 1 base, the J end by 5 bases, with 11 bases between.

The chain recombines TRBV24-1 with TRBJ2-7; D perhaps matches TRBD1 (5 bases). The receptor comes from a man older than 75 with acute or convalescent COVID-19. The sequenced material came from peripheral blood. The CDR3 spells CATSDFRSGNEQYF. The CDR3, as DNA: TGTGCCACCAGTGATTTTCGGTCAGGGAACGAGCAGTACTTC.